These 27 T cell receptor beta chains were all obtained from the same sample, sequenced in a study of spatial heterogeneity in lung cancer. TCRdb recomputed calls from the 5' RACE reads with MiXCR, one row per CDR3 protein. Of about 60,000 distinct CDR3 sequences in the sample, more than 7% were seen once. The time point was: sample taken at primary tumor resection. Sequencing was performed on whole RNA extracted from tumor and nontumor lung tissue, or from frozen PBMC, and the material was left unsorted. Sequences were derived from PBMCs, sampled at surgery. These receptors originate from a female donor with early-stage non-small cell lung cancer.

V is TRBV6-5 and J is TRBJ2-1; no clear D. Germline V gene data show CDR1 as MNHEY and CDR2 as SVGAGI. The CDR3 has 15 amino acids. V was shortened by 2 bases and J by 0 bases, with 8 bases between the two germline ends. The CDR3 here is CASSYEATSYNEQFF. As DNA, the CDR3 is TGTGCCAGCAGTTACGAGGCTACCTCCTACAATGAGCAGTTCTTC.

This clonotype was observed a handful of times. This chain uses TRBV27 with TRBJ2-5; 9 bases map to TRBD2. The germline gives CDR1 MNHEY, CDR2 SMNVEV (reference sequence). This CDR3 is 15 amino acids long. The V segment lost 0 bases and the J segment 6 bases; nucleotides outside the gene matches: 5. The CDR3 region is CASSLSGLAEKTQYF. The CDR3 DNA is TGTGCCAGCAGTTTATCGGGACTAGCTGAGAAGACCCAGTACTTC.

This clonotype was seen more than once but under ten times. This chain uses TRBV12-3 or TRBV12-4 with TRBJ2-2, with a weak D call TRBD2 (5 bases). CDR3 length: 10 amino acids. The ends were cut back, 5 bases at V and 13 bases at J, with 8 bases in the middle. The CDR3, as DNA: TGTGCCAGCAGTGATGCGGGGCTGTTTTTT. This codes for CASSDAGLFF.

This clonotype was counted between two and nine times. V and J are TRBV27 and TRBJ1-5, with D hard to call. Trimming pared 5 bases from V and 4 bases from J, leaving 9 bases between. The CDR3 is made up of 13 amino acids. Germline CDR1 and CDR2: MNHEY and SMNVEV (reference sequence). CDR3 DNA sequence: TGTGCCAGCAGTCAACGGCGGAATCAGCCCCAGCATTTT. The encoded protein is CASSQRRNQPQHF.

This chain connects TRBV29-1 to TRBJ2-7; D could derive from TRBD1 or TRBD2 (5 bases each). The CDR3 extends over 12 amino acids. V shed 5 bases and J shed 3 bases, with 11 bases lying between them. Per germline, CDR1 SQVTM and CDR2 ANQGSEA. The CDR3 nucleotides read TGCAGCGTTCCGGGACCTAACTACGAGCAGTACTTC. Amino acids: CSVPGPNYEQYF.

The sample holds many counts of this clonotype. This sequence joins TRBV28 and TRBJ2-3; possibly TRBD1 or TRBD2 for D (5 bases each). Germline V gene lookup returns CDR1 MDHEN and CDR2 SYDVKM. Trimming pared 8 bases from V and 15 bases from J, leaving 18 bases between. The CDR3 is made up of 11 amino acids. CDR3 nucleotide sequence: TGTGCCAGCCAAGGGGACCGGGTTTTATATTTT. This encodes CASQGDRVLYF.

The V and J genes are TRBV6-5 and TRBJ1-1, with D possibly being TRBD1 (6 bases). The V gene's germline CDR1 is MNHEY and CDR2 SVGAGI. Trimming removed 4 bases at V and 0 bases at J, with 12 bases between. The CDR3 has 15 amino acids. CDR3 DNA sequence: TGTGCCAGCAGTTCTCAGGGGAACATGAACACTGAAGCTTTCTTT. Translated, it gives CASSSQGNMNTEAFF.

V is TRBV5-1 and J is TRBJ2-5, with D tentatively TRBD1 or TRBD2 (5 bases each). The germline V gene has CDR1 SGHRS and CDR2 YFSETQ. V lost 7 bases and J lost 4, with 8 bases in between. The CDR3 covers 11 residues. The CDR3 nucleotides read TGCGCCAGCCGGGGCGGAGAGACCCAGTACTTC. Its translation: CASRGGETQYF.

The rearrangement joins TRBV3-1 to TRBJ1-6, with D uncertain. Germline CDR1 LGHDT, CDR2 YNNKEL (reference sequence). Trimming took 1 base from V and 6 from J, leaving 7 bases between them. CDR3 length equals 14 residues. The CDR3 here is CASSQGVSNSPLHF. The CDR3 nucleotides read TGTGCCAGCAGCCAAGGTGTCAGTAATTCACCCCTCCACTTT.

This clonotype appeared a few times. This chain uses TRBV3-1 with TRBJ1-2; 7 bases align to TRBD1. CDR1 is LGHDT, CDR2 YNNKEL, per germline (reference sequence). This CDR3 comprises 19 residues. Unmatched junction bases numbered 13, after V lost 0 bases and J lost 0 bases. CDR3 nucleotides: TGTGCCAGCAGCCAAGATTGGGCTACTCTACAGGGGACTAACTATGGCTACACCTTC. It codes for CASSQDWATLQGTNYGYTF.

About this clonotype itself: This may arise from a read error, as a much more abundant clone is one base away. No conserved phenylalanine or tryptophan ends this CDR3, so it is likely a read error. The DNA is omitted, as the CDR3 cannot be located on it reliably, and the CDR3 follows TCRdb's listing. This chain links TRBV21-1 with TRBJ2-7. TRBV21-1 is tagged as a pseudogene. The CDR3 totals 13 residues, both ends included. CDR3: CASSKESTYEQYA.

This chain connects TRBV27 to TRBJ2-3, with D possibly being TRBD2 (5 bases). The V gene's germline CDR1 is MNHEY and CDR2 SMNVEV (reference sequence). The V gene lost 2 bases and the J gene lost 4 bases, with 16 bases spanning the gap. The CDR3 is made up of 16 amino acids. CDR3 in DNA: TGTGCCAGCAGTTTAGGAGCGGAGTGGGTAGCAGATACGCAGTATTTT. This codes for CASSLGAEWVADTQYF.

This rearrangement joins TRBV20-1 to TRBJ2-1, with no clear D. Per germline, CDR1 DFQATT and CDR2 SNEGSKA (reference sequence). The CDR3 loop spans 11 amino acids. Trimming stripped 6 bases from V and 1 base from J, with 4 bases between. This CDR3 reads CSAQSYNEQFF. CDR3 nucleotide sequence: TGCAGTGCCCAATCCTACAATGAGCAGTTCTTC.

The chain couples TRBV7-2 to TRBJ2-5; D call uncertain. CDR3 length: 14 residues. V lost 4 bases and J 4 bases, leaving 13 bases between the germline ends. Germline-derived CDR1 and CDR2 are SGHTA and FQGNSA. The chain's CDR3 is CASSSSGVRETQYF. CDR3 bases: TGTGCCAGCAGCTCATCAGGTGTTAGAGAGACCCAGTACTTC. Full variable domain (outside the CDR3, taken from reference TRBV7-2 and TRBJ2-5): GAGVSQSPSNKVTEKGKDVELRCDPISGHTALYWYRQSLGQGLEFLIYFQGNSAPDKSGLPSDRFSAERTGGSVSTLTIQRTQQEDSAVYLCASSSSGVRETQYFGPGTRLLVL.

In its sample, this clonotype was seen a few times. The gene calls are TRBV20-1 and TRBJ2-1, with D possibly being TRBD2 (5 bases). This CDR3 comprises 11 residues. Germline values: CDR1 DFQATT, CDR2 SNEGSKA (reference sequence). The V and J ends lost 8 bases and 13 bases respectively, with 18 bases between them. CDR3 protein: CSIYSDYLQFF. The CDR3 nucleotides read TGCAGTATCTACTCAGACTACCTACAGTTCTTC.

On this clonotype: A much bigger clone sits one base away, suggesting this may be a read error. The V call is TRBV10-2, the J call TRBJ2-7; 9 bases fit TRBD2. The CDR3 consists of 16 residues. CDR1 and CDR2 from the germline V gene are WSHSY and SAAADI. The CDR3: CDSGGSASGNPYEQYF. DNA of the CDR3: TGCGACAGCGGGGGATCCGCTAGCGGGAATCCCTACGAGCAGTACTTC.

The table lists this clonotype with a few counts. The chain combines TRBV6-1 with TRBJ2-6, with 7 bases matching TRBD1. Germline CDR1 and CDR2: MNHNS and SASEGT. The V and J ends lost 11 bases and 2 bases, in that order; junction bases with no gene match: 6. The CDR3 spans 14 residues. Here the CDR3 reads CAEGAATGANVLTF. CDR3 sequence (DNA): TGTGCCGAGGGGGCAGCAACTGGGGCCAACGTCCTGACTTTC.

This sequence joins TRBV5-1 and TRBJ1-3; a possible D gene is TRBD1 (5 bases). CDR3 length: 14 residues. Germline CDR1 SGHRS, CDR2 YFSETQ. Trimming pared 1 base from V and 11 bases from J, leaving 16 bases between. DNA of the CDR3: TGCGCCAGCAGCTTGAACAGGCCGTCGGACGCCATATATTTT. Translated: CASSLNRPSDAIYF.

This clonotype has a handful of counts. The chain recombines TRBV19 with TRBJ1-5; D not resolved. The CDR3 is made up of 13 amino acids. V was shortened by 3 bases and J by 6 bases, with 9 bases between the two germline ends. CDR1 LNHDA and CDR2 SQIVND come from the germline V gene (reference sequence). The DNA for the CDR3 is TGTGCCAGTAGTATTCAAGAACTTCAGCCCCAGCATTTT. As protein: CASSIQELQPQHF.

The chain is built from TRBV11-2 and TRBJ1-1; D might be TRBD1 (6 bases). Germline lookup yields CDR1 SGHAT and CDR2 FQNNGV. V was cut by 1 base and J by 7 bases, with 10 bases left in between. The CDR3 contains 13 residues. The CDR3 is CASSLGGAGEAFF. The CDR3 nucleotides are TGTGCCAGCAGCTTAGGGGGGGCTGGTGAAGCTTTCTTT.

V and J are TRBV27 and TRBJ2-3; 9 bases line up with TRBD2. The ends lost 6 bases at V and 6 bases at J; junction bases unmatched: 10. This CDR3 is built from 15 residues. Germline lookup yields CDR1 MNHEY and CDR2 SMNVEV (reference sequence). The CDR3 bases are TGTGCCAGCAGCATATTTAGCGGGAGCCCTGATACGCAGTATTTT. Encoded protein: CASSIFSGSPDTQYF.

CDR3 sequence: CASSLIGQDNTEAFF. As DNA, the CDR3 is TGCGCCAGCAGCTTGATCGGACAGGACAACACTGAAGCTTTCTTT. The rearrangement links TRBV5-1 to TRBJ1-1, with 7 bases matching TRBD1. The CDR3 covers 15 residues. With V trimmed by 1 base and J by 2 bases, 5 bases remained unmatched. Germline V gives CDR1 SGHRS, CDR2 YFSETQ.

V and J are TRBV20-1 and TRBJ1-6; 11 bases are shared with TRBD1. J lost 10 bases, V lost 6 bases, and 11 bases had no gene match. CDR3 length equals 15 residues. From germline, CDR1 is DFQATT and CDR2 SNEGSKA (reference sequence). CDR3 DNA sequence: TGCAGTGCCGGACACCGGGACAGGGGGAACTCACCCCTCCACTTT. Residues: CSAGHRDRGNSPLHF.

CDR3 coding DNA: TGTGCCAGCAGTCCACAGGGGCGGGCCTACAATGAGCAGTTCTTC. It is translated as CASSPQGRAYNEQFF. V and J are TRBV27 and TRBJ2-1; 7 positions agree with TRBD1. The V gene end was trimmed by 5 bases and the J gene end by 2 bases; junction bases not matched to a gene: 6. The CDR3 loop spans 15 amino acids. Germline-derived CDR1 and CDR2 are MNHEY and SMNVEV (reference sequence).

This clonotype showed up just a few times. The CDR3 here is CSVERGSRVSAEAFF. In DNA form, the CDR3 reads TGCAGCGTTGAACGGGGCTCGAGGGTAAGCGCTGAAGCTTTCTTT. V and J are TRBV29-1 and TRBJ1-1, with D maybe TRBD1 (5 bases). The CDR3 loop spans 15 amino acids. Germline V lookup: CDR1 SQVTM, CDR2 ANQGSEA. Between the trimmed V and J ends, which lost 2 bases and 6 bases, there was a span of 19 bases.

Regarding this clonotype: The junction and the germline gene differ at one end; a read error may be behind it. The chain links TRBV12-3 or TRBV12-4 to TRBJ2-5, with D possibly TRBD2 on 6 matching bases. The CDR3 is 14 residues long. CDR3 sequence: CASSLWGDQKTQYF. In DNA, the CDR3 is TGTGCCAGCAGTTTGTGGGGGGACCAAAAGACCCAGTACTTC.

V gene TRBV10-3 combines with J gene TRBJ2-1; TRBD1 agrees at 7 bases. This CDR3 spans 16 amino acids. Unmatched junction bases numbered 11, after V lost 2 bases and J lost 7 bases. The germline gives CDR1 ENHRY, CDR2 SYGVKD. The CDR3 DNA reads TGTGCCATCAGTGAGAATTCGGCAGGGGGTAGGAATGAGCAGTTCTTC. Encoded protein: CAISENSAGGRNEQFF.